Sequencing of this T cell receptor beta chain was carried out in a study of T cells in localized non-small cell lung cancer. The repertoire was sequenced with immunoSEQ multiplex PCR; TCRdb's copy has only in-frame clones and lacks some. This table holds 8,500 to 13,000 clones, over 65% found once. The CDR3 totals 15 residues. Germline CDR1 MNHEY, CDR2 SVGAGI. V was pared by 6 bases and J by 0 bases, with 5 bases of the junction left unmatched. The sequenced sample was peripheral blood, obtained before any cancer treatment. The TCR comes from an older male donor with stage I lung adenocarcinoma. The chain is built from TRBV6-5 and TRBJ1-5, with 7 bases aligning to TRBD1. The CDR3 reads CASRAWDSSNQPQHF. The CDR3 nucleotides are TGTGCCAGCAGAGCCTGGGACAGTAGCAATCAGCCCCAGCATTTT.